A selection of T cell receptor beta chains follows, all from one sample in a study of cytomegalovirus exposure and HLA in healthy donors. TCRdb's table, derived via immunoSEQ multiplex PCR, lists solely in-frame clones and lacks some. The profile covers roughly 150,000 clones, with about 89% appearing a single time and around 3.4% taken by the ten largest. The material sequenced was PBMCs. The source is a young woman in good health and CMV-seropositive. Each CDR3 is given with its conserved first and last residue. Each record gives: clone size, J gene, V gene, D gene, CDR3 DNA, CDR3 protein. D genes are given only for firm matches. The size entry is marked missing in some rows and otherwise reads once, few, many or a size class.

NA	TRBJ2-7	TRBV10-3	TRBD1	TGTGCCATCAGGAATCGAGACAGGGGAAATTGGGGCGAGCAGTACTTC	CAIRNRDRGNWGEQYF
NA	TRBJ2-7	TRBV18	NA	TGTGCCAGCTCACCAGGGCCCGGCGGGGAGAACGAGCAGTACTTC	CASSPGPGGENEQYF
NA	TRBJ2-3	TRBV28	TRBD2	TGTGCCACCGGGACTACTACAGATACGCAGTATTTT	CATGTTTDTQYF
few	TRBJ2-5	TRBV2	TRBD2	TGTGCCAGCATCCGAGCGGGAGCGGAGACCCAGTACTTC	CASIRAGAETQYF
NA	TRBJ2-1	TRBV6-1	NA	TGTGCCAGCAGTGCCGGGACTTGGCGGAATGAGCAGTTCTTC	CASSAGTWRNEQFF
NA	TRBJ2-5	TRBV9	NA	TGTGCCAGCAGCGTAGCTGCTGGACAACTAACCCTCAGGACCCAGTACTTC	CASSVAAGQLTLRTQYF
NA	TRBJ1-5	TRBV19	TRBD1	TGTGCCAGTAGTATTGCACAGGGGGTTAGCAATCAGCCCCAGCATTTT	CASSIAQGVSNQPQHF
NA	TRBJ2-1	TRBV11-2	NA	TGTGCCAGCAGCTTGATGGGCGGATTACCGGGACTTCCTAACAATGAGCAGTTCTTC	CASSLMGGLPGLPNNEQFF
NA	TRBJ1-1	TRBV18	NA	TGTGCCAGCTCACCACGGTATCCCTCGGGAACTGAAGCTTTCTTT	CASSPRYPSGTEAFF
NA	TRBJ1-2	TRBV4-2	NA	TGTGCCAGCAGCCAAGAGAGGGAGAACTATGGCTACACCTTC	CASSQERENYGYTF
NA	TRBJ2-7	TRBV6-6	NA	TGTGCCAGCAGTTACTCGGGGCAGGGAACCCGCGAGCAGTACTTC	CASSYSGQGTREQYF
NA	TRBJ2-5	TRBV5-1	TRBD1	TGCGCCAGCAGCCCGGGGACAGCCCAAGAGACCCAGTACTTC	CASSPGTAQETQYF
NA	TRBJ2-7	TRBV18	TRBD1	TGTGCCAGCTCACCACCGGGACAGGGGGCGCACGAGCAGTACTTC	CASSPPGQGAHEQYF
few	TRBJ2-2	TRBV30	NA	TGTGCCTGGAGGGTGGGAGGAACCGGGGAGCTGTTTTTT	CAWRVGGTGELFF
few	TRBJ2-3	TRBV29-1	TRBD2	TGCAGCGTTGATGGACTAGCGGACGATACGCAGTATTTT	CSVDGLADDTQYF
NA	TRBJ1-4	TRBV18	NA	TGTGCCAGCTCACCACCCGGGGTTCAGACTAATGAAAAACTGTTTTTT	CASSPPGVQTNEKLFF
NA	TRBJ1-5	TRBV7-9	TRBD1	TGTGCCAGCAACAGGGGAGATCAGCCCCAGCATTTT	CASNRGDQPQHF
NA	TRBJ2-5	TRBV7-2	TRBD2	TGTGCCAGCAGCGCCACACTAGCGACTCTGGAGACCCAGTACTTC	CASSATLATLETQYF
once	TRBJ1-5	TRBV30	NA	TGTGCCTGGGAAGGGGCCCACAATCAGCCCCAGCATTTT	CAWEGAHNQPQHF
many	TRBJ2-7	TRBV30	TRBD1	TGTGCCTGGACCACAGGGGCACTGGGCGAGCAGTACTTC	CAWTTGALGEQYF
NA	TRBJ1-2	TRBV12-5	NA	TGTGCTAGTGGCGTCCGACAGAGGAAGTTAGCTAACTATGGCTACACCTTC	CASGVRQRKLANYGYTF
NA	TRBJ2-3	TRBV30	NA	TGTGCCTGGAAGGCGGGTTACTCTAGCACAGATACGCAGTATTTT	CAWKAGYSSTDTQYF
NA	TRBJ2-7	TRBV27	NA	TGTGCCAGCAGTTTATCACGCCGCAGCGGCGCAGTGTACGAGCAGTACTTC	CASSLSRRSGAVYEQYF
NA	TRBJ2-1	TRBV5-1	TRBD2	TGCGCCAGCAGCTTGGGGACTAGCGGGAGTAAAGTGGACAATGAGCAGTTCTTC	CASSLGTSGSKVDNEQFF
few	TRBJ1-5	TRBV29-1	NA	TGCAGCGTTGGCGAGACAGGCTTTAATCAGCCCCAGCATTTT	CSVGETGFNQPQHF